One and the same sample provided the 20 T cell receptor beta chains below, sequenced in a study of human T cells and chemical hapten exposure. TCRdb fed the RACE reads into MiXCR, producing one record per CDR3 protein. The profile covers 210,000 or so distinct CDR3 sequences, with roughly a quarter appearing a single time and 2% to 3% taken by the ten largest. Time point noted: patch test 3, about 24 weeks after DPC sensitization. Treatment: therapeutic diphenylcyclopropenone sensitization with weekly scalp DPC. The source material was whole blood, sampled in connection with sensitization to the hapten diphenylcyclopropenone (DPC). These receptors were obtained from a woman aged 40 to 50 with alopecia areata. Some clones in this sample may be carry-over from other donors' samples.

The genes are TRBV12-3 or TRBV12-4 and TRBJ1-2, with 9 bases identical to TRBD1. V lost 6 bases to trimming and J lost 7 bases; unmatched junction nucleotides: 9. This CDR3 is built from 14 residues. The CDR3 DNA reads as TGTGCCAGCAGACCCCGGGACAGGGCTGGTGGCTACACCTTC. As protein: CASRPRDRAGGYTF.

This clonotype was recorded many times. This rearrangement joins TRBV29-1 to TRBJ2-5; D is ambiguous. V lost 4 bases to trimming and J lost 4 bases, with 13 bases between them. CDR3 size: 13 residues. Germline assignment: CDR1 SQVTM and CDR2 ANQGSEA. CDR3 loop: CSVGPETRETQYF. Written as DNA, the CDR3 is TGCAGCGTTGGTCCCGAGACAAGAGAGACCCAGTACTTC.

This clonotype has more than one count but fewer than ten. This chain links TRBV4-3 with TRBJ1-1, with TRBD1 matching 7 bases. CDR1 is LGHNA, CDR2 YSLEER, per germline. This CDR3 has 15 residues. V was pared by 4 bases and J by 5 bases, with 10 bases of the junction left unmatched. The CDR3 loop is CASSPTEGAGTEAFF. CDR3 sequence (DNA): TGCGCCAGCAGCCCTACCGAGGGGGCGGGTACTGAAGCTTTCTTT.

This clonotype turned up a few times. The chain uses TRBV5-1 and TRBJ2-7; TRBD2 agrees at 10 bases. The germline V gene has CDR1 SGHRS and CDR2 YFSETQ. Trimming removed 0 bases from V and 6 bases from J; junction bases left unmatched: 12. The CDR3 loop spans 17 amino acids. The CDR3: CASSLAPGASGSLEQYF. In DNA, the CDR3 is TGCGCCAGCAGCTTGGCCCCGGGAGCTAGCGGGAGTCTCGAGCAGTACTTC.

At least ten counts were recorded for this clonotype. The chain carries TRBV7-9 and TRBJ2-2, with a tentative D call TRBD1 (6 bases). The length of the CDR3 is 14 residues. V was trimmed by 5 bases and J by 2 bases, leaving 9 bases between them. Germline V CDR1 and CDR2: SEHNR, FQNEAQ (reference sequence). CDR3 region: CASSRTVNTGELFF. For the CDR3, the DNA is TGTGCCAGCAGCCGGACAGTTAACACCGGGGAGCTGTTTTTT.

The sample holds a few counts of this clonotype. The chain recombines TRBV20-1 with TRBJ2-3; TRBD2 matches 10 bases. Unmatched junction bases numbered 11, after V lost 4 bases and J lost 1 base. The CDR3 sequence is 17 residues long. The germline V gene encodes CDR1 DFQATT and CDR2 SNEGSKA (reference sequence). Here the CDR3 DNA reads TGCAGTGCTATCACTAGCGGGACACCCCTGGGCACAGATACGCAGTATTTT. Protein: CSAITSGTPLGTDTQYF.

The V call is TRBV6-5, the J call TRBJ1-2; perhaps TRBD1 as D (5 bases). The length of the CDR3 is 12 residues. V lost 7 bases and J lost 11, with 17 bases in between. Per the germline V gene, CDR1 is MNHEY and CDR2 is SVGAGI. The CDR3: CASMGLGGVYTF. CDR3 bases: TGTGCCAGCATGGGTCTTGGAGGGGTTTACACCTTC.

The genes are TRBV20-1 and TRBJ2-1; 8 nucleotides match TRBD2. The germline V gene has CDR1 DFQATT and CDR2 SNEGSKA (reference sequence). With 6 bases clipped from V and 3 bases from J, the junction kept 13 bases outside the gene matches. The CDR3 sequence is 16 residues long. Written as DNA, the CDR3 is TGCAGTGCCCGGGAGGGCCTTTCGAAATACTACAATGAGCAGTTCTTC. Protein sequence: CSAREGLSKYYNEQFF.

The chain is built from TRBV7-9 and TRBJ2-3; 11 positions match TRBD2. CDR1 SEHNR and CDR2 FQNEAQ come from the germline V gene (reference sequence). This CDR3 contains 16 residues. V shed 3 bases, J shed 3 bases, and the junction held 5 bases outside the gene matches. The DNA of the CDR3 is TGTGCCAGCAGCTTTTTAGCGGGAGGGCTGACAGATACGCAGTATTTT. Amino acid sequence: CASSFLAGGLTDTQYF.

In this sample, this clonotype turned up many times. This chain connects TRBV4-3 to TRBJ2-1; D is uncertain. The germline V gene encodes CDR1 LGHNA and CDR2 YSLEER. This CDR3 is 15 amino acids long. V was shortened by 0 bases and J by 0 bases, with 6 bases between the two germline ends. In nucleotides, the CDR3 is TGCGCCAGCAGCCAAGATCATGACTCCTACAATGAGCAGTTCTTC. Translating it yields CASSQDHDSYNEQFF.

This clonotype has only a few counts. The chain uses TRBV12-3 or TRBV12-4 and TRBJ1-1; D is perhaps TRBD1 (6 bases). This CDR3 spans 12 amino acids. The germline V and J ends were trimmed by 6 bases and 7 bases, with 12 bases remaining between them. The CDR3 spells CASSPGVGEAFF. The CDR3 nucleotides read TGTGCCAGCAGCCCAGGGGTGGGTGAAGCTTTCTTT.

This clonotype was recorded many times. This chain uses TRBV5-4 with TRBJ1-1, with 7 bases that match TRBD1. Looked up from germline, CDR1 is SGHNT and CDR2 is YYREEE (reference sequence). The CDR3 covers 12 residues. The V segment lost 4 bases and the J segment 8 bases; nucleotides outside the gene matches: 5. CDR3: CASSTDRREAFF. The CDR3 DNA is TGTGCCAGCAGCACGGACAGGAGGGAAGCTTTCTTT.

The chain recombines TRBV7-9 with TRBJ1-1; D perhaps matches TRBD1 (5 bases). Germline loops: CDR1 SEHNR, CDR2 FQNEAQ (reference sequence). The germline V and J ends were trimmed by 3 bases and 0 bases, with 17 bases remaining between them. This CDR3 is built from 17 residues. The CDR3 sequence: CASSLSGSLGLNTEAFF. DNA for the CDR3: TGTGCCAGCAGCTTGTCAGGGTCCCTGGGGTTGAACACTGAAGCTTTCTTT. The full variable domain, in which reference TRBV7-9 and TRBJ1-1 provide the parts outside the CDR3, is DTGVSQNPRHKITKRGQNVTFRCDPISEHNRLYWYRQTLGQGPEFLTYFQNEAQLEKSRLLSDRFSAERPKGSFSTLEIQRTEQGDSAMYLCASSLSGSLGLNTEAFFGQGTRLTVV.

This clonotype was detected a few times. The chain is built from TRBV29-1 and TRBJ1-5, with D possibly matching TRBD1 (5 bases). The CDR3 consists of 12 residues. Trimming removed 4 bases at V and 1 base at J, with 5 bases between. The V gene's germline CDR1 is SQVTM and CDR2 ANQGSEA. This CDR3 is CSVGGSNQPQHF. In DNA, the CDR3 is TGCAGCGTTGGGGGCAGCAATCAGCCCCAGCATTTT.

This sequence joins TRBV6-5 and TRBJ1-2; 8 nucleotides line up with TRBD1. In germline, CDR1 is MNHEY, CDR2 SVGAGI. Unmatched junction bases numbered 9, after V lost 2 bases and J lost 7 bases. The length of the CDR3 is 15 residues. CDR3: CASSYVRGQSSGYTF. DNA for the CDR3: TGTGCCAGCAGTTACGTCAGGGGGCAAAGCTCTGGCTACACCTTC.

This chain links TRBV20-1 with TRBJ2-1, with D unclear. CDR1 is DFQATT and CDR2 is SNEGSKA in the germline V gene (reference sequence). V dropped 4 bases and J dropped 6 bases, with 13 bases sitting between them. The CDR3 length is 13 residues. The CDR3: CSATRPEVNEQFF. DNA of the CDR3: TGCAGTGCTACCCGACCCGAGGTCAATGAGCAGTTCTTC.

This clonotype was counted between two and nine times. This chain connects TRBV7-2 to TRBJ2-7; TRBD2 matches 7 bases. The V gene's germline CDR1 is SGHTA and CDR2 FQGNSA. V trimming: 0 bases; J trimming: 2 bases; junction bases outside the gene matches: 4. This CDR3 is 15 amino acids long. The CDR3 DNA reads TGTGCCAGCAGCTTAGCGGGGGGGGTAGCCTACGAGCAGTACTTC. Its translation: CASSLAGGVAYEQYF.

This chain uses TRBV28 with TRBJ2-4, with 7 positions matching TRBD1. Trimming removed 4 bases from V and 2 bases from J; junction bases left unmatched: 11. This CDR3 has 17 residues. Germline V gene lookup returns CDR1 MDHEN and CDR2 SYDVKM. CDR3 in amino acids: CASSSTGTALSKNIQYF. The DNA for the CDR3 is TGTGCCAGCAGTTCAACTGGGACAGCACTATCCAAAAACATTCAGTACTTC.

This clonotype was detected a few times. The chain joins TRBV6-4 to TRBJ2-2; tentative D call: TRBD1 (6 bases). Looked up from germline, CDR1 is MRHNA and CDR2 is SNTAGT. The CDR3 is 13 amino acids. Trimming took 5 bases from V and 4 from J, leaving 8 bases between them. CDR3: CASSPQGTGELFF. Here the CDR3 DNA reads TGTGCCAGCAGTCCACAGGGCACCGGGGAGCTGTTTTTT.

V usage is TRBV9 and J usage is TRBJ2-1; 11 bases are a match to TRBD2. This CDR3 is built from 15 residues. The germline CDR1 and CDR2 sequences are SGDLS and YYNGEE. V trimming: 0 bases; J trimming: 8 bases; junction bases outside the gene matches: 4. The DNA for the CDR3 is TGTGCCAGCAGCGTAGAGGTAGCGGGAGGGTATGAGCAGTTCTTC. This sequence encodes CASSVEVAGGYEQFF.